This T cell receptor beta chain was recovered during a study of blood T cell repertoires in COVID-19. The wider study: The United States, Italy and Spain supplied acute and convalescent COVID-19 samples. T cells, B-cell-depleted T cells, or PBMCs supplied cDNA or gDNA.

How the authors handled the data: Researchers report that nucleated cell counts were estimated from reference gene primer amplification. This table comes from immunoSEQ multiplex PCR, and its TCRdb copy is limited to in-frame clones, with some not included. Clone size and V and J calls were adopted from that table, with D and trimming inferred from the DNA. The repertoire includes fewer than 250,000 clones, just under 85% of them detected once, and more than 6% sits in the top ten. Germline V lookup: CDR1 MNHEY, CDR2 SVGAGI. Trimming stripped 2 bases from V and 5 bases from J, with 15 bases between. The CDR3 runs 15 residues.

Sequencing used peripheral blood. This chain links TRBV6-5 with TRBJ2-5; D is possibly TRBD2 (5 bases). The clonotype comes from a woman aged 60-70 years with active or convalescent COVID-19. As DNA, the CDR3 is TGTGCCAGCAGTTACGGACGGAGGCCGGGTGAGACCCAGTACTTC. Its protein is CASSYGRRPGETQYF.